The 31 T cell receptor beta chains listed next were all sequenced from one sample in a study of CD8+ T cells in alopecia areata. Extracted from the samples, RNA was reverse transcribed into cDNA to serve as the sequencing template. Clones were sequenced by immunoSEQ multiplex PCR, and TCRdb holds only the in-frame ones, with some missing. The table records under 250,000 clones, 57% of them present only once. The sequenced sample was CD4+ T cells sorted from blood, obtained at week 0. All receptors derive from a human donor with alopecia areata.

This sequence joins TRBV7-9 and TRBJ2-7; D is undetermined. This CDR3 contains 17 residues. The V end was cut by 5 bases, the J end by 0 bases, with 20 bases between. The V gene's germline CDR1 is SEHNR and CDR2 FQNEAQ (reference sequence). The CDR3 loop is CASSPVDRVDFSYEQYF. CDR3 DNA sequence: TGTGCCAGCAGCCCCGTGGACCGGGTTGATTTCTCCTACGAGCAGTACTTC. Combining the CDR3 with reference TRBV7-9 and TRBJ2-7 gives the whole variable domain DTGVSQNPRHKITKRGQNVTFRCDPISEHNRLYWYRQTLGQGPEFLTYFQNEAQLEKSRLLSDRFSAERPKGSFSTLEIQRTEQGDSAMYLCASSPVDRVDFSYEQYFGPGTRLTVT.

The V call is TRBV5-4, the J call TRBJ2-7; 9 bases match TRBD1. V lost 3 bases, J lost 8 bases, and 12 bases stayed unmatched. The CDR3 totals 15 residues. Germline loops: CDR1 SGHNT, CDR2 YYREEE (reference sequence). Here the CDR3 reads CASSSARQGGRKQYF. In nucleotides, the CDR3 is TGTGCCAGCAGCTCGGCCCGACAGGGGGGTCGGAAGCAGTACTTC.

Comment on this clone: This may come from a read error, since a much larger clone is one base off. Other DNA sequences in this specimen translate into the identical CDR3. J is TRBJ2-1 and V is TRBV25-1; D remains ambiguous. Trimming pared 0 bases from V and 6 bases from J, leaving 0 bases between. This CDR3 has 11 amino acids. CDR1 MGHDK and CDR2 SYGVNS come from the germline V gene. The CDR3 protein is CASSEYNEQFF. In DNA form, the CDR3 reads TGTGCCAGCAGTGAATACAATGAGCAGTTCTTC.

This clone was seen more than once but under ten times. CDR3 in DNA: TGTGCCAGCAGGGACCGGGCACAAGAGACCCAGTACTTC. Translated: CASRDRAQETQYF. The chain carries TRBV6-5 and TRBJ2-5, with D uncertain. The ends were cut back, 6 bases at V and 2 bases at J, with 10 bases in the middle. The CDR3 contains 13 residues. The germline CDR1 and CDR2 sequences are MNHEY and SVGAGI.

This clone was seen only a few times. The rearrangement joins TRBV29-1 to TRBJ1-1; tentative D call: TRBD1 (5 bases). Looked up from germline, CDR1 is SQVTM and CDR2 is ANQGSEA. This CDR3 has 13 amino acids. The V gene lost 4 bases and the J gene lost 1 base, with 10 bases spanning the gap. The CDR3 sequence is CSVGQGGNTEAFF. CDR3 DNA: TGCAGCGTTGGTCAGGGTGGGAACACTGAAGCTTTCTTT.

CDR3 DNA: TGCGCCAGCAGCCCGACAGGGGGAGGCTACGAGCAGTACTTC. Translated: CASSPTGGGYEQYF. This sequence joins TRBV5-1 and TRBJ2-7; 9 bases line up with TRBD1. Germline CDR1 is SGHRS and CDR2 is YFSETQ. The CDR3 covers 14 residues. V shed 4 bases, J shed 3 bases, and the junction held 5 bases outside the gene matches.

In this sample, this clone turned up many times. This sequence joins TRBV19 and TRBJ2-3; 10 bases are a match to TRBD2. J lost 3 bases, V lost 5 bases, and 8 bases had no gene match. This CDR3 has 16 residues. Germline loops: CDR1 LNHDA, CDR2 SQIVND (reference sequence). In nucleotides, the CDR3 is TGTGCCAGTAGTCCAAAACCGGGACTAGCGACAGATACGCAGTATTTT. Its translation: CASSPKPGLATDTQYF.

About this clone itself: The same CDR3 is also encoded by other DNA sequences in this sample. V gene TRBV30 combines with J gene TRBJ2-1; D may correspond to TRBD1 or TRBD2 (6 bases each). Germline V lookup: CDR1 GTSNPN, CDR2 SVGIG (reference sequence). The V end was cut by 3 bases, the J end by 6 bases, with 9 bases between. This CDR3 is 12 amino acids long. The CDR3 DNA reads TGTGCCTGGAGCAGGGGAGGCAATGAGCAGTTCTTC. Translating gives CAWSRGGNEQFF.

V usage is TRBV4-1 and J usage is TRBJ2-5; the match to TRBD1 covers 10 bases. The ends lost 4 bases at V and 0 bases at J; junction bases unmatched: 14. Germline V CDR1 and CDR2: MGHRA, YSYEKL. The CDR3 consists of 19 residues. As DNA, the CDR3 is TGCGCCAGCAGCCCCGGGACAGGGGTCGGGGGTATCTACCAAGAGACCCAGTACTTC. Its translation is CASSPGTGVGGIYQETQYF.

About this clone: The same CDR3 is also encoded by other DNA sequences in this sample. The chain employs TRBV30 and TRBJ2-5; D unresolved. The CDR3 length is 11 residues. CDR1 is GTSNPN, CDR2 SVGIG, per germline (reference sequence). V lost 3 bases to trimming and J lost 1 base, with 3 bases between them. Here the CDR3 DNA reads TGTGCCTGGAGCCGCCAAGAGACCCAGTACTTC. Translation gives CAWSRQETQYF.

The chain joins TRBV29-1 to TRBJ1-3; D unclear. The CDR3 contains 13 residues. Germline CDR1 SQVTM, CDR2 ANQGSEA. V lost 7 bases and J 2 bases, leaving 12 bases between the germline ends. CDR3 sequence: CSAGGTAGNTIYF. CDR3 coding DNA: TGCAGCGCCGGTGGTACAGCTGGAAACACCATATATTTT.

The rearrangement joins TRBV7-9 to TRBJ1-5, with 10 nucleotides matching TRBD1. The junction had 7 bases not matched to a gene; V was cut back by 5 bases and J by 6 bases. The CDR3 runs to 15 residues. Per germline, CDR1 SEHNR and CDR2 FQNEAQ (reference sequence). In DNA, the CDR3 is TGTGCCAGCAGCATCGGACAGGGGGTGGCTCAGCCCCAGCATTTT. Amino acid sequence: CASSIGQGVAQPQHF. The full variable domain, completed using reference TRBV7-9 and TRBJ1-5, is DTGVSQNPRHKITKRGQNVTFRCDPISEHNRLYWYRQTLGQGPEFLTYFQNEAQLEKSRLLSDRFSAERPKGSFSTLEIQRTEQGDSAMYLCASSIGQGVAQPQHFGDGTRLSIL.

With regard to this clone: Other DNA sequences in the same sample also yield this CDR3. The J gene is TRBJ2-6, the V gene TRBV5-1; D is ambiguous. V was pared by 3 bases and J by 0 bases, with 4 bases between. Germline CDR1 reads SGHRS; CDR2 reads YFSETQ. CDR3 size: 14 residues. This CDR3 reads CASSSSSGANVLTF. CDR3 in DNA: TGCGCCAGCAGCTCCTCCTCTGGGGCCAACGTCCTGACTTTC.

J is TRBJ1-1 and V is TRBV7-9; D gene unclear. Trimming pared 1 base from V and 1 base from J, leaving 4 bases between. The CDR3 loop spans 13 amino acids. The germline CDR1 and CDR2 sequences are SEHNR and FQNEAQ (reference sequence). The CDR3 region has the DNA TGTGCCAGCAGCTTAGACCAGAACACTGAAGCTTTCTTT. It specifies CASSLDQNTEAFF.

This clone appeared a single time. The rearrangement joins TRBV2 to TRBJ2-5; D is ambiguous. Germline loops: CDR1 SNHLY, CDR2 FYNNEI. The CDR3 runs to 10 residues. Trimming took 10 bases from V and 5 from J, leaving 8 bases between them. The CDR3 protein is CATGRETQYF. CDR3 nucleotide sequence: TGTGCCACTGGGCGGGAGACCCAGTACTTC.

The chain carries TRBV27 and TRBJ2-2; 7 nucleotides match TRBD2. The CDR3 runs 13 residues. With V trimmed by 6 bases and J by 4 bases, 2 bases remained unmatched. CDR1 is MNHEY and CDR2 is SMNVEV in the germline V gene (reference sequence). CDR3 region: CASRPGGTGELFF. CDR3 bases: TGTGCCAGCAGGCCGGGGGGCACCGGGGAGCTGTTTTTT.

This clone was found a few times. CDR3 bases: TGTGCCAGCAGTGGGGACAATAAGCACGAGCAGTACTTC. This translates into CASSGDNKHEQYF. V and J are TRBV6-5 and TRBJ2-7, with D possibly being TRBD1 (6 bases). CDR3 length equals 13 residues. Trimming stripped 5 bases from V and 5 bases from J, with 13 bases between. In germline, CDR1 is MNHEY, CDR2 SVGAGI.

The chain carries TRBV23-1 and TRBJ1-1, with unresolved D. TRBV23-1 is sorted into the ORF group, with uncertain function. The length of the CDR3 is 15 residues. V lost 0 bases and J 1 base, leaving 9 bases between the germline ends. In DNA form, the CDR3 reads TGCGCCAGCAGTCAATCGCGGCACCAGAACACTGAAGCTTTCTTT. Encoded protein: CASSQSRHQNTEAFF.

V is TRBV30 and J is TRBJ1-2; D unclear. Germline V CDR1 and CDR2: GTSNPN, SVGIG (reference sequence). V was pared by 3 bases and J by 1 base, with 9 bases between. This CDR3 spans 13 amino acids. CDR3 residues: CAWRERINYGYTF. CDR3 in DNA: TGTGCCTGGAGAGAGAGGATTAACTATGGCTACACCTTC.

The rearrangement uses TRBV29-1 and TRBJ2-6; no definite D call. From germline, CDR1 is SQVTM and CDR2 ANQGSEA. Trimming took off 4 bases at V and 2 bases at J, with 6 bases between the two ends. The CDR3 is 13 amino acids. The CDR3 reads CSVGLAGANVLTF. CDR3 nucleotides: TGCAGCGTTGGTCTGGCTGGGGCCAACGTCCTGACTTTC.

V is TRBV30 and J is TRBJ1-6; D perhaps matches TRBD1 (5 bases). The CDR3 covers 15 residues. Germline values: CDR1 GTSNPN, CDR2 SVGIG (reference sequence). V gave up 0 bases and J gave up 7 bases, with 13 bases separating them. The CDR3 reads CAWSVPGWVNSPLHF. In nucleotides, the CDR3 is TGTGCCTGGAGTGTACCAGGGTGGGTAAATTCACCCCTCCACTTT.

The chain carries TRBV4-1 and TRBJ1-1; 7 bases are a match to TRBD1. Per germline, CDR1 MGHRA and CDR2 YSYEKL. There are 15 residues in the CDR3. With 2 bases clipped from V and 3 bases from J, the junction kept 6 bases outside the gene matches. The CDR3 sequence: CASSQTTGSDTEAFF. In DNA form, the CDR3 reads TGCGCCAGCAGCCAAACGACAGGGTCCGACACTGAAGCTTTCTTT.

DNA of the CDR3: TGTGCCTGGAGTGAAAAACGCCCAGATACGCAGTATTTT. It codes for CAWSEKRPDTQYF. V gene TRBV30 combines with J gene TRBJ2-3; D is uncertain. This CDR3 is 13 amino acids long. Looked up from germline, CDR1 is GTSNPN and CDR2 is SVGIG (reference sequence). The V end was cut by 1 base, the J end by 4 bases, with 9 bases between.

The V call is TRBV7-2, the J call TRBJ2-7, with D maybe TRBD2 (5 bases). With 7 bases removed from V and 2 bases from J, the gap between germline ends came to 15 bases. The CDR3 covers 14 residues. CDR1 is SGHTA and CDR2 is FQGNSA in the germline V gene. The CDR3 DNA reads TGTGCCAGCACCGACTACCTGAGGACCTACGAGCAGTACTTC. Its translation: CASTDYLRTYEQYF.

The chain is built from TRBV7-3 and TRBJ2-3; D ambiguous. From germline, CDR1 is SGHTA and CDR2 FQGTGA. V was cut by 2 bases and J by 2 bases, with 8 bases left in between. The CDR3 length is 14 residues. Here the CDR3 reads CASSLLSNTDTQYF. The CDR3 bases are TGTGCCAGCAGCTTACTTTCAAACACAGATACGCAGTATTTT.

The table lists this clone with a few counts. The chain employs TRBV18 and TRBJ1-6, with 9 bases that match TRBD1. V lost 5 bases and J lost 7; bases outside the gene matches: 6. The CDR3 contains 15 residues. The V gene's germline CDR1 is KGHSH and CDR2 LQKENI. CDR3 nucleotide sequence: TGTGCCAGCTCAAAAGCGGGACAGGGAAATTCACCCCTCCACTTT. Its protein is CASSKAGQGNSPLHF.

The chain is built from TRBV30 and TRBJ1-5; D is undetermined. The CDR3 contains 14 residues. The germline V and J ends were trimmed by 2 bases and 6 bases, with 14 bases remaining between them. Germline lookup yields CDR1 GTSNPN and CDR2 SVGIG (reference sequence). For the CDR3, the DNA is TGTGCCTGGAGTCTCACAACTTTAGGTCAGCCCCAGCATTTT. Translated, it gives CAWSLTTLGQPQHF.

The chain recombines TRBV30 with TRBJ2-3, with D perhaps TRBD2 (6 bases). Germline V lookup: CDR1 GTSNPN, CDR2 SVGIG (reference sequence). CDR3 length: 16 residues. Trimming took off 0 bases at V and 6 bases at J, with 19 bases between the two ends. CDR3 residues: CAWSVTRSGRWDTQYF. The CDR3 bases are TGTGCCTGGAGTGTCACCAGGTCTGGGAGGTGGGATACGCAGTATTTT.

This clone was picked up a small number of times. The chain recombines TRBV4-1 with TRBJ2-1; 13 nucleotides line up with TRBD2. Germline loops: CDR1 MGHRA, CDR2 YSYEKL. CDR3 length: 17 amino acids. Unmatched junction bases numbered 5, after V lost 1 base and J lost 5 bases. The CDR3 loop is CASSQGRGLAGNNEQFF. CDR3 sequence (DNA): TGCGCCAGCAGCCAAGGACGGGGACTAGCGGGGAACAATGAGCAGTTCTTC.

The chain couples TRBV7-9 to TRBJ2-2, with D perhaps assigned TRBD1 or TRBD2 (5 bases each). Germline V lookup: CDR1 SEHNR, CDR2 FQNEAQ (reference sequence). The V end lost 5 bases, the J end lost 3 bases, and 7 bases lay between the germline ends. The CDR3 is 13 residues long. The CDR3 DNA follows: TGTGCCAGCAGCCGAGGGGACACCGGGGAGCTGTTTTTT. Translated: CASSRGDTGELFF.

This clone was recorded a few times. V usage is TRBV7-2 and J usage is TRBJ2-3, with 10 bases matching TRBD2. The V and J ends lost 5 bases and 1 base, in that order; junction bases with no gene match: 9. Germline lookup yields CDR1 SGHTA and CDR2 FQGNSA. The CDR3 extends over 17 amino acids. CDR3 nucleotide sequence: TGTGCCAGCAGCCAACAGATTACTAGCGGGGGCACAGATACGCAGTATTTT. Its protein product is CASSQQITSGGTDTQYF.